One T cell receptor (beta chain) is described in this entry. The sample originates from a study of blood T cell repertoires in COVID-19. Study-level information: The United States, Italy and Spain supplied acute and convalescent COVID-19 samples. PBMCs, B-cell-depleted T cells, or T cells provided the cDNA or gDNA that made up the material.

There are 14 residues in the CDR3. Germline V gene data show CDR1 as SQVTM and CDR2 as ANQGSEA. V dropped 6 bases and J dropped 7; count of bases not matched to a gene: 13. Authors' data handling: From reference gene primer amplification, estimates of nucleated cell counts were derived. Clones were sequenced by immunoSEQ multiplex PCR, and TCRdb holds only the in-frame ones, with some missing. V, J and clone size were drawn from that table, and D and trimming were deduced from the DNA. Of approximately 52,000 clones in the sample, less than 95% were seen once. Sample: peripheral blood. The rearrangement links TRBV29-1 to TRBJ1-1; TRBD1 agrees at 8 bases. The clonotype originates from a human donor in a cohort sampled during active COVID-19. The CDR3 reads CSVCIGQGAVEAFF. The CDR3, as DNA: TGCAGCGTATGCATCGGACAGGGCGCGGTTGAAGCTTTCTTT.